A single sample is the source of the 8 T cell receptor beta chains below, sequenced in a study of shared clonotypes between healthy human individuals. Profiled with immunoSEQ multiplex PCR; TCRdb holds only in-frame clones, not every one. The sample records millions of clones, approximately 92% being singletons. What was sequenced was naive CD4+ T cells sorted from blood. Sample subset: CD45RA+ positively selected. The receptors shown here come from a man younger than 30 in good health.

A remark on this clone: Other DNA sequences in the same sample also yield this CDR3. The chain uses TRBV2 and TRBJ2-5, with 7 positions matching TRBD1. CDR1 SNHLY and CDR2 FYNNEI come from the germline V gene. This CDR3 has 14 amino acids. V shed 4 bases and J 1 base; nucleotides not matched to a gene: 3. CDR3 residues: CASSAWTGQETQYF. For the CDR3, the DNA is TGTGCCAGCAGTGCCTGGACAGGCCAAGAGACCCAGTACTTC.

This chain connects TRBV5-1 to TRBJ2-7, with a weak D call TRBD2 (5 bases). This CDR3 comprises 14 residues. V lost 0 bases to trimming and J lost 7 bases, with 14 bases between them. Germline lookup yields CDR1 SGHRS and CDR2 YFSETQ. CDR3 loop: CASSLGEIVGEQYF. The CDR3 DNA reads TGCGCCAGCAGCTTGGGGGAGATCGTTGGGGAGCAGTACTTC.

This clone occurred once. This sample includes further DNA sequences coding for the same CDR3. The gene calls are TRBV28 and TRBJ1-2; D is unclear. Looked up from germline, CDR1 is MDHEN and CDR2 is SYDVKM. V lost 3 bases and J lost 0, with 5 bases in between. The CDR3 sequence is 13 residues long. The CDR3 DNA reads TGTGCCAGCAGTTTGGGAGCTAACTATGGCTACACCTTC. It yields the protein CASSLGANYGYTF.

This chain joins TRBV10-3 and TRBJ2-5; D might be TRBD1 (5 bases). The DNA end lines up better with TRBJ2-7; the J call may be wrong. CDR1 ENHRY and CDR2 SYGVKD come from the germline V gene. CDR3 length: 14 amino acids. CDR3: CAISEKMDNYEQYF. The CDR3 nucleotides read TGTGCCATCAGTGAGAAGATGGACAACTACGAGCAGTACTTC.

J is TRBJ2-1 and V is TRBV10-3, with D perhaps TRBD2 (7 bases). V was pared by 4 bases and J by 7 bases, with 14 bases between. CDR3 length equals 14 residues. The germline CDR1 and CDR2 sequences are ENHRY and SYGVKD. CDR3 protein: CAISVGGAGNEQFF. CDR3 in DNA: TGTGCCATCAGTGTAGGGGGGGCGGGAAATGAGCAGTTCTTC.

This rearrangement joins TRBV5-6 to TRBJ2-5, with TRBD2 identical over 9 bases. Looked up from germline, CDR1 is SGHDT and CDR2 is YYEEEE. The CDR3 is made up of 16 amino acids. After removal of 0 bases from V and 2 bases from J, the junction contained 5 bases not matched to a gene. The CDR3 protein is CASSLGVAGVQETQYF. The CDR3 DNA sequence: TGTGCCAGCAGCTTGGGGGTAGCGGGAGTTCAAGAGACCCAGTACTTC.

The V call is TRBV5-4, the J call TRBJ2-1, with 14 positions matching TRBD2. Trimming at V came to 4 bases and at J to 5 bases, leaving 5 bases not matched to a gene. CDR3 length equals 16 residues. Germline V gene lookup returns CDR1 SGHNT and CDR2 YYREEE (reference sequence). The DNA of the CDR3 is TGTGCCAGCAGCGCGGGGGGACTAGCGGGAGACAATGAGCAGTTCTTC. As protein: CASSAGGLAGDNEQFF.

The chain joins TRBV6-5 to TRBJ2-7; TRBD2 is a possible D gene (6 bases). Trimming removed 6 bases at V and 7 bases at J, with 19 bases between. The CDR3 length is 14 residues. Germline assignment: CDR1 MNHEY and CDR2 SVGAGI. The CDR3 DNA reads as TGTGCCAGCAGACGGGACTCGTATCCTGGGGAGCAGTACTTC. Protein: CASRRDSYPGEQYF.